The rows below give T cell receptor beta chains drawn from one sample of a study of blood T cell repertoires in COVID-19. The data were produced by immunoSEQ multiplex PCR, yet TCRdb's version contains in-frame clones alone and is incomplete. The data contain about 81,000 clones, 85% to 90% of them singletons. The specimen sequenced was peripheral blood. The receptors shown here come from a woman aged 70 to 79 with acute or convalescent COVID-19. CDR3s include the opening cysteine and the closing phenylalanine or tryptophan. Each record gives: J gene, D gene, V gene, clone size, CDR3 protein, CDR3 DNA. D genes are given only for firm matches. Rows give clone size only sometimes, using once, few, many, or a class for an expanded clone.

TRBJ2-3,-,TRBV7-6,-,CASSESAGWATDTQYF,TGTGCCAGCAGCGAGTCCGCGGGATGGGCGACAGATACGCAGTATTTT
TRBJ2-1,TRBD2,TRBV19,once,CASSKLGPGTSAGTSYNEQFF,TGTGCCAGTAGTAAGCTAGGTCCCGGAACTAGCGCCGGGACCTCCTACAATGAGCAGTTCTTC
TRBJ1-2,-,TRBV6-6,-,CASNSAGLSYGYTF,TGTGCCAGCAATAGTGCCGGACTGTCCTATGGCTACACCTTC
TRBJ2-1,TRBD2,TRBV29-1,-,CSVEDGYVSGTDNEQFF,TGCAGCGTTGAAGATGGATACGTCAGCGGGACTGACAATGAGCAGTTCTTC
TRBJ1-4,-,TRBV10-1,-,CASNQGGEKLFF,TGCGCCAGCAATCAGGGCGGTGAAAAACTGTTTTTT
TRBJ2-2,TRBD1,TRBV9,-,CASRTGGTGELFF,TGTGCCAGCAGAACAGGGGGCACCGGGGAGCTGTTTTTT
TRBJ2-2,-,TRBV29-1,-,CSVEDPGNHQVGELFF,TGCAGCGTTGAAGATCCCGGGAACCACCAAGTCGGGGAGCTGTTTTTT
TRBJ1-2,-,TRBV2,-,CASSGQSYGYTF,TGTGCCAGCAGTGGACAGTCCTATGGCTACACCTTC
TRBJ1-6,TRBD1,TRBV2,-,CASSGTGNSPLHF,TGTGCCAGCAGTGGGACAGGGAATTCACCCCTCCACTTT
TRBJ2-1,TRBD2,TRBV11-2,-,CASSLVAGPSSYNEQFF,TGTGCCAGCAGCTTAGTAGCGGGACCGAGCTCCTACAATGAGCAGTTCTTC
TRBJ1-6,-,TRBV7-8,-,CASSLDPGGSFSPLHF,TGTGCCAGCAGCTTAGATCCGGGGGGATCTTTTTCACCCCTCCACTTT
TRBJ1-2,-,TRBV5-6,-,CASSGRTGFKDYTF,TGTGCCAGCAGCGGACGAACAGGGTTTAAAGACTACACCTTC
TRBJ1-2,-,TRBV29-1,-,CSVDPGEAYGYTF,TGCAGCGTTGATCCGGGGGAGGCCTATGGCTACACCTTC
TRBJ2-1,TRBD2,TRBV28,-,CASSLAGGFEQFF,TGTGCCAGCAGTTTAGCGGGGGGTTTTGAGCAGTTCTTC
TRBJ2-1,-,TRBV28,-,CASPLGGSVSYNEQFF,TGTGCCAGCCCTTTGGGTGGGAGCGTCTCCTACAATGAGCAGTTCTTC
TRBJ2-5,-,TRBV28,once,CASSRGSRPETQYF,TGTGCCAGCAGCCGGGGAAGCAGGCCGGAGACCCAGTACTTC
TRBJ1-5,TRBD1,TRBV25-1,-,CASSEAGGTYQPQHF,TGTGCCAGCAGTGAAGCAGGGGGCACGTATCAGCCCCAGCATTTT
TRBJ2-5,TRBD1,TRBV5-1,-,CASSAKRQGQETQYF,TGCGCCAGCAGCGCGAAGAGACAGGGTCAAGAGACCCAGTACTTC
TRBJ2-2,TRBD2,TRBV4-3,-,CASSQKTSGPTGELFF,TGCGCCAGCAGCCAAAAGACTAGCGGCCCCACCGGGGAGCTGTTTTTT
TRBJ1-2,-,TRBV30,-,CAWSVPGKDRGGYTF,TGTGCCTGGAGTGTACCTGGAAAGGATAGGGGTGGCTACACCTTC
TRBJ1-2,-,TRBV6-2/TRBV6-3,-,CASSYSLTGEGYTF,TGTGCCAGCAGTTACTCGCTCACGGGTGAGGGCTACACCTTC
TRBJ2-1,TRBD2,TRBV27,-,CASKAGGGYNEQFF,TGTGCCAGTAAAGCGGGGGGGGGCTACAATGAGCAGTTCTTC
TRBJ2-5,-,TRBV12-2,-,CASRLRPDQEETQYF,TGTGCAAGTCGCTTAAGACCCGACCAGGAAGAGACCCAGTACTTC
TRBJ1-1,-,TRBV11-3,-,CASSFGGVLEAFF,TGTGCCAGCAGCTTCGGAGGGGTCCTTGAAGCTTTCTTT
TRBJ2-3,TRBD2,TRBV28,-,CASSGYTGGATDTQYF,TGTGCCAGCAGTGGATATACCGGGGGGGCGACAGATACGCAGTATTTT
TRBJ1-1,TRBD1,TRBV2,-,CASIPDRDAEAFF,TGTGCCAGCATCCCCGACAGGGATGCTGAAGCTTTCTTT